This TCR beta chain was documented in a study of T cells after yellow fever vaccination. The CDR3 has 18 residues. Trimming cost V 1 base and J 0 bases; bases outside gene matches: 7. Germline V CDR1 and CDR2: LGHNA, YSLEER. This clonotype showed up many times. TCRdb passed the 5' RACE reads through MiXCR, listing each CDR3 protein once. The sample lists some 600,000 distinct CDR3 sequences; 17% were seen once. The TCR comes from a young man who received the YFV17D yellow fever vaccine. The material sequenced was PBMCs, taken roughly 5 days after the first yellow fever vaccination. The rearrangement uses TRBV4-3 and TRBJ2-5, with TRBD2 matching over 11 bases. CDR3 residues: CASSQGTSGGRYQETQYF. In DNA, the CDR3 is TGCGCCAGCAGCCAAGGCACTAGCGGGGGCCGATACCAAGAGACCCAGTACTTC.